This is a list of T cell receptor beta chains from one sample in a study of brain metastases from non-small cell lung cancer. Repertoires were generated with immunoSEQ multiplex PCR, while TCRdb's copy carries only in-frame clones and drops some. This sample has more than 2,500 clones; roughly 82% occur once, and the top ten carry 15% to 20%. Source material: primary lung tumor tissue. The receptor set was obtained from a donor aged 40 or older with non-small cell lung cancer. Each CDR3 is given with its conserved first and last residue. D genes are given only for firm matches. Some rows mark clone size as missing; the rest say once, few, many or name a class of expanded clone.

D gene: TRBD1
J gene: TRBJ2-7
V gene: TRBV5-4
clone size: NA
CDR3 DNA: TGTGCCAGCAGCTTGAGGACAGGGCGCGAGCAGTACTTC
CDR3 protein: CASSLRTGREQYF

D gene: NA
J gene: TRBJ1-2
V gene: TRBV7-5
clone size: NA
CDR3 DNA: TGTGTCAGAAGCTTAAGGAGGCCTCCGCGCTACCTCTATGGCTACACCTTC
CDR3 protein: CVRSLRRPPRYLYGYTF

D gene: TRBD2
J gene: TRBJ2-2
V gene: TRBV4-3
clone size: NA
CDR3 DNA: TGCGCCAGCAGCCAAGTTCTAGCGGGAGGGGAAACCGGGGAGCTGTTTTTT
CDR3 protein: CASSQVLAGGETGELFF

D gene: NA
J gene: TRBJ1-3
V gene: TRBV7-2
clone size: NA
CDR3 DNA: TGTGCCAGCAGCTTGGACGCTGGAAACACCATATATTTT
CDR3 protein: CASSLDAGNTIYF

D gene: TRBD2
J gene: TRBJ2-3
V gene: TRBV5-4
clone size: NA
CDR3 DNA: TGTGCCAGCAGCTTGAGGGAGGGGATGACGCAGTATTTT
CDR3 protein: CASSLREGMTQYF

D gene: NA
J gene: TRBJ2-4
V gene: TRBV7-9
clone size: NA
CDR3 DNA: TGTGCCAGCAGCCCCGGACAGGGAGGGCACATTCAGTACTTC
CDR3 protein: CASSPGQGGHIQYF

D gene: NA
J gene: TRBJ1-2
V gene: TRBV27
clone size: NA
CDR3 DNA: TGTGCCAGCAGTTTATGGACAGATCAACCTTACACCTTC
CDR3 protein: CASSLWTDQPYTF

D gene: NA
J gene: TRBJ2-7
V gene: TRBV7-2
clone size: NA
CDR3 DNA: TGTGCCAGCAGCCGGACGGGGCCATACGAGCAGTACTTC
CDR3 protein: CASSRTGPYEQYF

D gene: NA
J gene: TRBJ2-1
V gene: TRBV20-1
clone size: few
CDR3 DNA: TGCAGTCGCGACTCCTACAATGAGCAGTTCTTC
CDR3 protein: CSRDSYNEQFF

D gene: TRBD1
J gene: TRBJ1-1
V gene: TRBV27
clone size: NA
CDR3 DNA: TGTGCCAGCAGCCACCAAGCAGGGGGGGGCACTGAAGCTTTCTTT
CDR3 protein: CASSHQAGGGTEAFF

D gene: NA
J gene: TRBJ2-1
V gene: TRBV19
clone size: few
CDR3 DNA: TGTGCCAGTAGTATAGCTCCTAACCCCTCCTACAATGAGCAGTTCTTC
CDR3 protein: CASSIAPNPSYNEQFF

D gene: NA
J gene: TRBJ2-2
V gene: TRBV11-3
clone size: NA
CDR3 DNA: TGTGCCAGCAGCCTCAATCACCGGGCCGCGAACACCGGGGAGCTGTTTTTT
CDR3 protein: CASSLNHRAANTGELFF

D gene: NA
J gene: TRBJ1-2
V gene: TRBV27
clone size: NA
CDR3 DNA: TGTGCCAGCAGTCCCTTGAGGGCCTATGGCTACACCTTC
CDR3 protein: CASSPLRAYGYTF

D gene: NA
J gene: TRBJ2-3
V gene: TRBV7-3
clone size: NA
CDR3 DNA: TGTGCCAGTGCCGGGAACACAGATACGCAGTATTTT
CDR3 protein: CASAGNTDTQYF

D gene: TRBD1
J gene: TRBJ2-3
V gene: TRBV15
clone size: NA
CDR3 DNA: TGTGCCACCAGCAGGGGACAGATTAGCACAGATACGCAGTATTTT
CDR3 protein: CATSRGQISTDTQYF

D gene: NA
J gene: TRBJ2-2
V gene: TRBV5-4
clone size: once
CDR3 DNA: TGTGCCAGCAGCTTCAACTACCCCGGGGAGCTGTTTTTT
CDR3 protein: CASSFNYPGELFF

D gene: NA
J gene: TRBJ2-1
V gene: TRBV12-5
clone size: NA
CDR3 DNA: TGTGCTAGTGGTTTGGGAAGGGGCCCTGAGGAGCAGTTCTTC
CDR3 protein: CASGLGRGPEEQFF

D gene: NA
J gene: TRBJ1-4
V gene: TRBV7-2
clone size: NA
CDR3 DNA: TGTGCCAGCAGCTTAGCGGGGCGAGGCATTGAAAAACTGTTTTTT
CDR3 protein: CASSLAGRGIEKLFF

D gene: NA
J gene: TRBJ2-7
V gene: TRBV4-3
clone size: NA
CDR3 DNA: TGCGCCAGCAGCCAGTCCATCCGTGGAAAACTAGCCTACGAGCAGTACTTC
CDR3 protein: CASSQSIRGKLAYEQYF

D gene: TRBD2
J gene: TRBJ2-3
V gene: TRBV28
clone size: NA
CDR3 DNA: TGTGCCAGCAGTCGCGCCGGGACTAGCGGGACAGATACGCAGTATTTT
CDR3 protein: CASSRAGTSGTDTQYF

D gene: TRBD1
J gene: TRBJ1-6
V gene: TRBV6-2/TRBV6-3
clone size: NA
CDR3 DNA: TGTGCCAGCAGCCCGACAGGGGTGGAATCACCCCTCCACTTT
CDR3 protein: CASSPTGVESPLHF

D gene: NA
J gene: TRBJ2-7
V gene: TRBV3-1/TRBV3-2
clone size: NA
CDR3 DNA: TGTGCCAGCAGCCAAGATAACCGGCCCTACGAGCAGTACTTC
CDR3 protein: CASSQDNRPYEQYF

D gene: TRBD1
J gene: TRBJ1-1
V gene: TRBV7-2
clone size: NA
CDR3 DNA: TGTGCCAGCAGCGCGAGACAGGGATTGAACACTGAAGCTTTCTTT
CDR3 protein: CASSARQGLNTEAFF

D gene: TRBD2
J gene: TRBJ2-7
V gene: TRBV7-2
clone size: NA
CDR3 DNA: TGTGCCAGCAGGCCCCTCCTAGCGGGGGGATTTGAGCAGTACTTC
CDR3 protein: CASRPLLAGGFEQYF

D gene: TRBD2
J gene: TRBJ2-1
V gene: TRBV18
clone size: NA
CDR3 DNA: TGTGCCAGCTCACCGACTAGCGGGAGCGCTTTGAAGGAGCAGTTCTTC
CDR3 protein: CASSPTSGSALKEQFF

D gene: TRBD2
J gene: TRBJ2-1
V gene: TRBV18
clone size: few
CDR3 DNA: TGTGCCAGCTCACCATCAACTAGCGGAGCCTACAATGAGCAGTTCTTC
CDR3 protein: CASSPSTSGAYNEQFF

D gene: NA
J gene: TRBJ1-2
V gene: TRBV18
clone size: NA
CDR3 DNA: TGTGCCAGCTCCCATACACAGGGTTCTAACTATGGCTACACCTTC
CDR3 protein: CASSHTQGSNYGYTF

D gene: NA
J gene: TRBJ1-5
V gene: TRBV7-2
clone size: NA
CDR3 DNA: TGTGCCAGCAGCACTCGACTGGGGGGAGGTCAGCCCCAGCATTTT
CDR3 protein: CASSTRLGGGQPQHF

D gene: TRBD2
J gene: TRBJ2-3
V gene: TRBV10-3
clone size: NA
CDR3 DNA: TGTGCCATCAGTTTTAATCCGGGGGAGGGGCTAGCACGGGACACAGATACGCAGTATTTT
CDR3 protein: CAISFNPGEGLARDTDTQYF

D gene: TRBD2
J gene: TRBJ2-1
V gene: TRBV9
clone size: NA
CDR3 DNA: TGTGCCAGCAGCGGTTTGACTAGCGTAGGGGATGAGCAGTTCTTC
CDR3 protein: CASSGLTSVGDEQFF

D gene: TRBD2
J gene: TRBJ2-1
V gene: TRBV5-4
clone size: NA
CDR3 DNA: TGTGCCAGCTCGCGGGAGTCGTCGGATGAGCAGTTCTTC
CDR3 protein: CASSRESSDEQFF

D gene: NA
J gene: TRBJ2-2
V gene: TRBV7-9
clone size: NA
CDR3 DNA: TGTGCCAGCAGCCCTCGGGGTAGCGGAGACACCGGGGAGCTGTTTTTT
CDR3 protein: CASSPRGSGDTGELFF

D gene: TRBD1
J gene: TRBJ1-4
V gene: TRBV6-5
clone size: NA
CDR3 DNA: TGTGCCTCCGAGGGACAGTATGAAAAACTGTTTTTT
CDR3 protein: CASEGQYEKLFF

D gene: TRBD2
J gene: TRBJ2-1
V gene: TRBV10-2
clone size: NA
CDR3 DNA: TGCGCCAGCAGCGCTACTAGCGGGGGGAACAATGAGCAGTTCTTC
CDR3 protein: CASSATSGGNNEQFF

D gene: TRBD1
J gene: TRBJ2-7
V gene: TRBV12-5
clone size: NA
CDR3 DNA: TGTGCTAGTGGTAAACCGACCGGGACAGGGATCAACGAGCAGTACTTC
CDR3 protein: CASGKPTGTGINEQYF

D gene: NA
J gene: TRBJ2-1
V gene: TRBV7-2
clone size: NA
CDR3 DNA: TGTGCCAGCAGCTTGCAAGCTGGGTCCGGGCAGTTCTTC
CDR3 protein: CASSLQAGSGQFF

D gene: NA
J gene: TRBJ2-1
V gene: TRBV29-1
clone size: NA
CDR3 DNA: TGCAGCGTTGCTGGGATCAATGAGCAGTTCTTC
CDR3 protein: CSVAGINEQFF

D gene: TRBD1
J gene: TRBJ1-5
V gene: TRBV19
clone size: NA
CDR3 DNA: TGTGCCAGTAGTACCTCAGGGGGCGTCCAGCCCCAGCATTTT
CDR3 protein: CASSTSGGVQPQHF

D gene: NA
J gene: TRBJ2-1
V gene: TRBV6-2/TRBV6-3
clone size: NA
CDR3 DNA: TGTGCCAGCAGTTCACAGGGAAATGAGCAGTTCTTC
CDR3 protein: CASSSQGNEQFF

D gene: NA
J gene: TRBJ2-7
V gene: TRBV7-8
clone size: NA
CDR3 DNA: TGTGCCAGCAGCTCGAACTCCTACGAGCAGTACTTC
CDR3 protein: CASSSNSYEQYF

D gene: NA
J gene: TRBJ2-7
V gene: TRBV28
clone size: NA
CDR3 DNA: TGTGCCAGCAGTCCTCCGGGACACATCAGGGAGCAGTACTTC
CDR3 protein: CASSPPGHIREQYF

D gene: NA
J gene: TRBJ2-7
V gene: TRBV24-1
clone size: NA
CDR3 DNA: TGTGCCACCAGTGATTTTAGAGGGGCTAGCTCCTACGAGCAGTACTTC
CDR3 protein: CATSDFRGASSYEQYF

D gene: TRBD2
J gene: TRBJ2-1
V gene: TRBV9
clone size: NA
CDR3 DNA: TGTGCCAGCAGCGTAGGGGGACTAGTGAATGAGCAGTTCTTC
CDR3 protein: CASSVGGLVNEQFF

D gene: NA
J gene: TRBJ1-2
V gene: TRBV11-3
clone size: NA
CDR3 DNA: TGTGCCAGCAGCTTTGGCAGGGGAGAGGGCTACACCTTC
CDR3 protein: CASSFGRGEGYTF

D gene: NA
J gene: TRBJ2-2
V gene: TRBV14
clone size: NA
CDR3 DNA: TGTGCCAGCAGCCAAGCTAACTACCTCACCGGGGAGCTGTTTTTT
CDR3 protein: CASSQANYLTGELFF

D gene: NA
J gene: TRBJ1-6
V gene: TRBV27
clone size: NA
CDR3 DNA: TGTGCCAGCTCTCGGGAGGCCGGCAATTCACCCCTCCACTTT
CDR3 protein: CASSREAGNSPLHF

D gene: NA
J gene: TRBJ2-3
V gene: TRBV19
clone size: once
CDR3 DNA: TGTGCCAGTAGTTCCTATTCGAGGGTAGAGCCCACAGATACACAGTATTTT
CDR3 protein: CASSSYSRVEPTDTQYF

D gene: NA
J gene: TRBJ1-4
V gene: TRBV25-1
clone size: NA
CDR3 DNA: TGTGCCAGCAGTGATCTACAGGGAAATGAAAAACTGTTTTTT
CDR3 protein: CASSDLQGNEKLFF

D gene: TRBD2
J gene: TRBJ2-5
V gene: TRBV28
clone size: NA
CDR3 DNA: TGTGCCAGCAGCCGCACTAGCGGGAGCTCTCAAGAGACCCAGTACTTC
CDR3 protein: CASSRTSGSSQETQYF

D gene: NA
J gene: TRBJ1-2
V gene: TRBV7-2
clone size: NA
CDR3 DNA: TGTGCCAGCAGCAGCTGGGGAGCTAACTATGGCTACACCTTC
CDR3 protein: CASSSWGANYGYTF

D gene: TRBD1
J gene: TRBJ1-2
V gene: TRBV27
clone size: NA
CDR3 DNA: TGTGCCAGCAGTCCCCGACAGGGACCAATAGTTGGCTACACCTTC
CDR3 protein: CASSPRQGPIVGYTF

D gene: TRBD1
J gene: TRBJ1-2
V gene: TRBV28
clone size: NA
CDR3 DNA: TGTGCCAGCAGCCTCCTCCAGGGGGGACCAGGGTATGGCTACACCTTC
CDR3 protein: CASSLLQGGPGYGYTF

D gene: NA
J gene: TRBJ1-5
V gene: TRBV15
clone size: NA
CDR3 DNA: TGTGCCACCAGCTCGGGGTCGGGTTCGCCCCAGCATTTT
CDR3 protein: CATSSGSGSPQHF

D gene: NA
J gene: TRBJ1-1
V gene: TRBV15
clone size: NA
CDR3 DNA: TGTGCCACCAGCAGAGCCCAGCCGAACACTGAAGCTTTCTTT
CDR3 protein: CATSRAQPNTEAFF

D gene: NA
J gene: TRBJ1-3
V gene: TRBV7-6
clone size: once
CDR3 DNA: TGTGCCAGCAGCCGGACTGACATCTCTGGAAACACCATATATTTT
CDR3 protein: CASSRTDISGNTIYF

D gene: NA
J gene: TRBJ2-1
V gene: TRBV7-2
clone size: NA
CDR3 DNA: TGTGCCAGCAGCGGAGGGTGGGGCAATGAGCAGTTCTTC
CDR3 protein: CASSGGWGNEQFF

D gene: NA
J gene: TRBJ2-5
V gene: TRBV20-1
clone size: NA
CDR3 DNA: TGCAGTGCTAGTCAGCGGTTGTACCAAGAGACCCAGTACTTC
CDR3 protein: CSASQRLYQETQYF

D gene: NA
J gene: TRBJ2-5
V gene: TRBV19
clone size: NA
CDR3 DNA: TGTGCCAGTAGTATTTCCCGCTTAGAGACCCAGTACTTC
CDR3 protein: CASSISRLETQYF

D gene: NA
J gene: TRBJ2-7
V gene: TRBV19
clone size: NA
CDR3 DNA: TGTGCCAGTAGTACTAACAAGGAGCAGTACTTC
CDR3 protein: CASSTNKEQYF

D gene: TRBD2
J gene: TRBJ2-7
V gene: TRBV5-6
clone size: NA
CDR3 DNA: TGTGCCAGCAGCGGAACCTCTAGCGGGCCCTCCTACGAGCAGTACTTC
CDR3 protein: CASSGTSSGPSYEQYF